The 28 T cell receptor beta chains below come from one sample, sequenced in a study of blood T cell repertoires in COVID-19. TCRdb keeps only in-frame clones here, not all; method: immunoSEQ multiplex PCR. The sample includes 250,000 or so clones, 65% to 90% of them seen just once. The sample was PBMCs or T cells enriched from blood (not recorded which). The receptors here all came from a man between 35 and 55 years old who had recovered from COVID-19.

The chain is built from TRBV5-1 and TRBJ1-4, with D possibly TRBD1 on 6 matching bases. CDR1 and CDR2 from the germline V gene are SGHRS and YFSETQ. The CDR3 consists of 13 residues. The V and J ends lost 3 bases and 6 bases respectively, with 9 bases between them. Here the CDR3 reads CASSWTVDEKLFF. Written as DNA, the CDR3 is TGCGCCAGCAGCTGGACAGTCGATGAAAAACTGTTTTTT.

This clone occurred a few times. The chain combines TRBV10-1 with TRBJ2-2; no clear D gene. Between the trimmed V and J ends, which lost 11 bases and 3 bases, there was a span of 4 bases. CDR1 is WNHNN, CDR2 SYGVQD, per germline (reference sequence). CDR3 length equals 10 residues. The DNA for the CDR3 is TGCGCCCAGGACACCGGGGAGCTGTTTTTT. Amino acid sequence: CAQDTGELFF.

The chain uses TRBV28 and TRBJ1-1, with a weak D call TRBD1 (6 bases). CDR3 length: 15 amino acids. The germline CDR1 and CDR2 sequences are MDHEN and SYDVKM. Trimming took 6 bases from V and 0 from J, leaving 14 bases between them. The CDR3 DNA is TGTGCCAGCAGACTTAGTGGACAGCTGAACACTGAAGCTTTCTTT. Residues: CASRLSGQLNTEAFF.

The gene calls are TRBV4-1 and TRBJ2-2; the match to TRBD2 covers 12 bases. The CDR3 is 17 residues long. Germline lookup yields CDR1 MGHRA and CDR2 YSYEKL. Trimming cost V 1 base and J 4 bases; bases outside gene matches: 4. The CDR3 reads CASSQGLAGGRTGELFF. In DNA form, the CDR3 reads TGCGCCAGCAGCCAAGGTCTAGCGGGGGGGCGCACCGGGGAGCTGTTTTTT.

This chain joins TRBV7-8 and TRBJ2-2; 8 bases fit TRBD2. The V gene end was trimmed by 6 bases and the J gene end by 0 bases; junction bases not matched to a gene: 9. The CDR3 consists of 17 residues. Germline loops: CDR1 SGHVS, CDR2 FQNEAQ. The CDR3 coding sequence is TGTGCCAGCAGAACCCTTGGCGGGGGGACGAACACCGGGGAGCTGTTTTTT. It encodes CASRTLGGGTNTGELFF.

This chain uses TRBV3-1 (or the pseudogene TRBV3-2) with TRBJ1-2, with D perhaps matching TRBD1 (5 bases). Germline assignment: CDR1 LGHDT and CDR2 YNNKEL (reference sequence). V dropped 1 base and J dropped 0 bases, with 12 bases sitting between them. The CDR3 runs to 16 residues. For the CDR3, the DNA is TGTGCCAGCAGCCAAGGGCCGGGGGGGGCTAACTATGGCTACACCTTC. Residues: CASSQGPGGANYGYTF.

The chain couples TRBV7-8 to TRBJ2-1; possible D gene TRBD2, 5 bases. Germline V gene lookup returns CDR1 SGHVS and CDR2 FQNEAQ. Trimming stripped 3 bases from V and 4 bases from J, with 7 bases between. The CDR3 loop spans 13 amino acids. CDR3 nucleotide sequence: TGTGCCAGCAGCTTTCCGGGATACAATGAGCAGTTCTTC. This translates into CASSFPGYNEQFF.

This rearrangement joins TRBV6-5 to TRBJ2-7; unclear D gene. Germline V lookup: CDR1 MNHEY, CDR2 SVGAGI. The CDR3 runs to 14 residues. The V and J ends lost 0 bases and 2 bases respectively, with 8 bases between them. The CDR3 sequence: CASSYSRWAYEQYF. The CDR3 nucleotides are TGTGCCAGCAGTTACTCGAGGTGGGCCTACGAGCAGTACTTC.

J is TRBJ1-1 and V is TRBV3-1 (or the pseudogene TRBV3-2); TRBD1 agrees at 7 bases. The CDR3 has 14 residues. Germline V CDR1 and CDR2: LGHDT, YNNKEL (reference sequence). Trimming removed 3 bases from V and 0 bases from J; junction bases left unmatched: 1. The CDR3 loop reads CASSQTGLNTEAFF. CDR3 nucleotides: TGTGCCAGCAGCCAGACAGGGTTGAACACTGAAGCTTTCTTT.

The chain uses TRBV2 and TRBJ2-1, with 9 bases fitting TRBD2. Germline V gene lookup returns CDR1 SNHLY and CDR2 FYNNEI. CDR3 length: 15 residues. V gave up 7 bases and J gave up 6 bases; unmatched junction bases: 10. The CDR3 spells CASTRASGIVNEQFF. The CDR3 DNA reads TGTGCCAGCACCCGGGCTAGCGGGATAGTCAATGAGCAGTTCTTC.

This clone was detected once. The genes are TRBV27 and TRBJ2-5; TRBD2 is a possible D gene (5 bases). The V end lost 7 bases, the J end lost 5 bases, and 17 bases lay between the germline ends. The CDR3 extends over 14 amino acids. CDR1 and CDR2 from the germline V gene are MNHEY and SMNVEV (reference sequence). In nucleotides, the CDR3 is TGTGCCAGCACCTCTTTCGAGGAGCGGGAGACCCAGTACTTC. Protein sequence: CASTSFEERETQYF.

The rearrangement joins TRBV10-3 to TRBJ1-6; no clear D. CDR3 length: 15 residues. Germline V gene data show CDR1 as ENHRY and CDR2 as SYGVKD. Trimming cost V 0 bases and J 6 bases, with 9 bases left between them. The CDR3, as DNA: TGTGCCATCAGTGAGTCCGGGAATACTAATTCACCCCTCCACTTT. Translated: CAISESGNTNSPLHF.

The rearrangement links TRBV6-5 to TRBJ2-2; D gene uncertain. The CDR3 length is 14 residues. The V gene's germline CDR1 is MNHEY and CDR2 SVGAGI. V was pared by 0 bases and J by 4 bases, with 6 bases between. The CDR3 is CASSYSTGTGELFF. CDR3 coding DNA: TGTGCCAGCAGTTACTCGACTGGCACCGGGGAGCTGTTTTTT.

Only one count was recorded for this clone. The chain has TRBV5-1 and TRBJ2-2, with TRBD1 as a possible D gene (6 bases). The germline V gene encodes CDR1 SGHRS and CDR2 YFSETQ. This CDR3 has 15 amino acids. V lost 1 base and J lost 6, with 13 bases in between. CDR3 in amino acids: CASSLSTGFPGELFF. The CDR3 bases are TGCGCCAGCAGCTTGTCGACAGGCTTCCCCGGGGAGCTGTTTTTT.

This clone was counted between two and nine times. The V call is TRBV19, the J call TRBJ1-1; D unresolved. This CDR3 is built from 13 residues. Germline V gene lookup returns CDR1 LNHDA and CDR2 SQIVND (reference sequence). V lost 5 bases and J lost 9, with 16 bases in between. In nucleotides, the CDR3 is TGTGCCAGTAGTCTGTGGCCCGGGAGCCAAGCTTTCTTT. Its protein is CASSLWPGSQAFF.

The J gene is TRBJ2-1, the V gene TRBV3-1 (or the pseudogene TRBV3-2), with 9 bases identical to TRBD2. Germline values: CDR1 LGHDT, CDR2 YNNKEL (reference sequence). J was trimmed by 7 bases and V by 1 base; bases with no gene match: 8. The CDR3 is made up of 16 amino acids. The CDR3 coding sequence is TGTGCCAGCAGCCAAGCTGGCGGGAGGGCCTGGAATGAGCAGTTCTTC. Residues: CASSQAGGRAWNEQFF.

The chain has TRBV18 and TRBJ2-1; unclear D gene. CDR1 and CDR2 (germline): KGHSH, LQKENI. The CDR3 covers 13 residues. V was shortened by 2 bases and J by 5 bases, with 7 bases between the two germline ends. The chain's CDR3 is CASSPNYHNEQFF. DNA of the CDR3: TGTGCCAGCTCACCAAACTACCACAATGAGCAGTTCTTC.

The chain couples TRBV5-1 to TRBJ1-2; 7 positions agree with TRBD1. The length of the CDR3 is 12 residues. Germline V gives CDR1 SGHRS, CDR2 YFSETQ. The V and J ends lost 2 bases and 8 bases, in that order; junction bases with no gene match: 3. The CDR3 DNA reads as TGCGCCAGCAGCTTAGACAGGGAGGGCTACACCTTC. The encoded protein is CASSLDREGYTF.

V is TRBV27 and J is TRBJ1-3; 9 positions agree with TRBD1. Germline V gene sequence: CDR1 MNHEY, CDR2 SMNVEV (reference sequence). This CDR3 has 15 amino acids. V lost 6 bases to trimming and J lost 0 bases; unmatched junction nucleotides: 3. The DNA of the CDR3 is TGTGCCAGCAGGCAACAGGGGGCCTCTGGAAACACCATATATTTT. This encodes CASRQQGASGNTIYF.

CDR3 in amino acids: CASSFGTGGTSPLHF. CDR3 nucleotide sequence: TGTGCCAGCAGTTTTGGGACAGGGGGCACTTCACCCCTCCACTTT. V usage is TRBV28 and J usage is TRBJ1-6, with 12 bases fitting TRBD1. CDR3 size: 15 residues. The germline V gene encodes CDR1 MDHEN and CDR2 SYDVKM. J lost 9 bases, V lost 3 bases, and 3 bases had no gene match.

This chain uses TRBV6-5 with TRBJ1-5, with 10 positions matching TRBD1. CDR1 is MNHEY, CDR2 SVGAGI, per germline. V was clipped by 4 bases and J by 7 bases; unmatched bases: 7. The CDR3 is 15 residues long. The CDR3, as DNA: TGTGCCAGCAGTTGGATCCGGGACAGGGGCCAGCCCCAGCATTTT. It codes for CASSWIRDRGQPQHF.

The chain has TRBV27 and TRBJ1-2; no firm D call. V lost 6 bases and J lost 3, with 14 bases in between. The CDR3 has 14 residues. From germline, CDR1 is MNHEY and CDR2 SMNVEV (reference sequence). The CDR3 DNA sequence: TGTGCCAGCAGGCCCAACCCAGACTACTATGGCTACACCTTC. It encodes CASRPNPDYYGYTF.

The V and J genes are TRBV7-2 and TRBJ2-3, with D tentatively TRBD2 (5 bases). Germline lookup yields CDR1 SGHTA and CDR2 FQGNSA. This CDR3 region has 13 residues. Trimming took 10 bases from V and 2 from J, leaving 13 bases between them. The CDR3 loop is CANRRRSTDTQYF. In nucleotides, the CDR3 is TGTGCCAACCGGCGGAGGTCCACAGATACGCAGTATTTT.

The chain carries TRBV3-1 (or the pseudogene TRBV3-2) and TRBJ2-7; 10 nucleotides align to TRBD2. With 4 bases clipped from V and 5 bases from J, the junction kept 8 bases outside the gene matches. The CDR3 sequence is 15 residues long. Germline assignment: CDR1 LGHDT and CDR2 YNNKEL (reference sequence). This CDR3 reads CASSPQTSGFHEQYF. The CDR3 coding sequence is TGTGCCAGCAGCCCTCAGACTAGCGGGTTCCACGAGCAGTACTTC.

The chain is built from TRBV7-9 and TRBJ2-2, with TRBD1 identical over 7 bases. Germline CDR1 reads SEHNR; CDR2 reads FQNEAQ (reference sequence). The J segment lost 0 bases and the V segment lost 5 bases, leaving 3 bases of the junction unmatched. The CDR3 loop spans 15 amino acids. CDR3 sequence (DNA): TGTGCCAGCAGCAGAGGACAGGCGAACACCGGGGAGCTGTTTTTT. It encodes CASSRGQANTGELFF.

The gene calls are TRBV9 and TRBJ2-7; 8 nucleotides agree with TRBD2. V shed 4 bases and J 5 bases; nucleotides not matched to a gene: 11. This CDR3 is built from 15 residues. CDR1 is SGDLS and CDR2 is YYNGEE in the germline V gene. CDR3 coding DNA: TGTGCCAGCAGCCCCCCAGCGGGAGATACCGACGAGCAGTACTTC. Its translation: CASSPPAGDTDEQYF.

The table lists this clone with a count of one. The V call is TRBV4-3, the J call TRBJ1-2, with no clear D. Germline values: CDR1 LGHNA, CDR2 YSLEER. Between the trimmed V and J ends, which lost 0 bases and 8 bases, there was a span of 16 bases. The CDR3 is 15 residues long. The CDR3 DNA reads TGCGCCAGCAGCCAAGATTTCATGGAGCCGGGGGGCTACACCTTC. It codes for CASSQDFMEPGGYTF.

The chain carries TRBV27 and TRBJ2-7; 9 nucleotides line up with TRBD2. Germline CDR1 is MNHEY and CDR2 is SMNVEV (reference sequence). The CDR3 totals 17 residues. J lost 6 bases, V lost 6 bases, and 18 bases had no gene match. CDR3 DNA: TGTGCCAGCAGAGGAACGCTGGGGCTAGCGGGACCTGCCGAGCAGTACTTC. It is translated as CASRGTLGLAGPAEQYF.